Presented here are 21 T cell receptor beta chains from one specimen sequenced in a study of shared clonotypes between healthy human individuals. Measured with immunoSEQ multiplex PCR; TCRdb has only the in-frame clones, and not every one. Of about a million clones listed, roughly 80% are singletons. Sequencing was carried out using memory CD4+ T cells from PBMCs. Sample subset: CD45RA-negative fraction. The receptors derive from a man aged 18 to 29 in good health. Some clones in this sample may be carry-over from other donors' samples.

This chain uses TRBV30 with TRBJ2-7, with 9 nucleotides matching TRBD1. Germline loops: CDR1 GTSNPN, CDR2 SVGIG (reference sequence). The J segment lost 7 bases and the V segment lost 2 bases, leaving 6 bases of the junction unmatched. The CDR3 runs 13 residues. The CDR3 sequence is CAWSRGQGGEQYF. The CDR3 region has the DNA TGTGCCTGGAGTAGGGGACAGGGAGGGGAGCAGTACTTC. The whole variable domain, remainder taken from reference TRBV30 and TRBJ2-7, is SQTIHQWPATLVQPVGSPLSLECTVEGTSNPNLYWYRQAAGRGLQLLFYSVGIGQISSEVPQNLSASRPQDRQFILSSKKLLLSDSGFYLCAWSRGQGGEQYFGPGTRLTVT.

The chain carries TRBV5-6 and TRBJ2-5; D possibly uses TRBD1 or TRBD2 (5 bases each). Trimming shortened V by 4 bases and J by 5 bases, and 15 bases separated the two germline ends. This CDR3 region has 14 residues. Germline assignment: CDR1 SGHDT and CDR2 YYEEEE. The CDR3 DNA reads as TGTGCCAGCAGCGTGGGACCCTACGCCGAGACCCAGTACTTC. Translated: CASSVGPYAETQYF.

V usage is TRBV28 and J usage is TRBJ2-5; TRBD2 agrees at 7 bases. The V gene end was trimmed by 5 bases and the J gene end by 5 bases; junction bases not matched to a gene: 11. The CDR3 runs to 15 residues. Germline V CDR1 and CDR2: MDHEN, SYDVKM. As DNA, the CDR3 is TGTGCCAGCAGTCCGACTAGCATCGGGCCCGAGACCCAGTACTTC. As protein: CASSPTSIGPETQYF.

This clone was detected a few times. V is TRBV18 and J is TRBJ2-7; 8 bases agree with TRBD2. The germline V gene encodes CDR1 KGHSH and CDR2 LQKENI. The CDR3 is made up of 14 amino acids. Trimming at V came to 3 bases and at J to 4 bases, leaving 5 bases not matched to a gene. The CDR3 here is CASSPSGGPYEQYF. DNA of the CDR3: TGTGCCAGCTCACCTTCGGGGGGGCCTTACGAGCAGTACTTC.

This clone showed up just a few times. The genes are TRBV28 and TRBJ2-7; 9 bases line up with TRBD1. The CDR3 covers 15 residues. In germline, CDR1 is MDHEN, CDR2 SYDVKM. V was clipped by 5 bases and J by 2 bases; unmatched bases: 7. CDR3 in DNA: TGTGCCAGCAGTCGCTCGGGGACAGGGCCCTACGAGCAGTACTTC. This sequence encodes CASSRSGTGPYEQYF.

The chain combines TRBV7-3 with TRBJ1-1, with D unresolved. The CDR3 totals 12 residues. Per the germline V gene, CDR1 is SGHTA and CDR2 is FQGTGA. V was trimmed by 4 bases and J by 1 base, leaving 4 bases between them. Here the CDR3 DNA reads TGTGCCAGCAGCTCGGCGAACACTGAAGCTTTCTTT. This translates into CASSSANTEAFF.

This clone was counted a few times. The J gene is TRBJ2-7, the V gene TRBV14, with 9 bases lining up with TRBD2. The CDR3 contains 17 residues. With 5 bases clipped from V and 2 bases from J, the junction kept 13 bases outside the gene matches. The germline V gene has CDR1 SGHDN and CDR2 FVKESK. CDR3 nucleotides: TGTGCCAGCAGCAAGGCAGGAAGCGGGAGGCCAGCCTACGAGCAGTACTTC. This codes for CASSKAGSGRPAYEQYF.

This clone was counted only a few times. This sequence joins TRBV12-5 and TRBJ2-1, with 14 nucleotides matching TRBD2. The CDR3 runs 14 residues. J was trimmed by 12 bases and V by 4 bases; bases with no gene match: 5. The germline V gene encodes CDR1 LGHNT and CDR2 FRNRAP. The CDR3 bases are TGTGCTAGTGGTTCCAACGGACTAGCGGGAGGGCAGTTCTTC. Residues: CASGSNGLAGGQFF.

The chain carries TRBV5-1 and TRBJ1-4; TRBD1 aligns across 10 bases. V lost 3 bases to trimming and J lost 7 bases; unmatched junction nucleotides: 3. The CDR3 loop spans 14 amino acids. Germline CDR1 is SGHRS and CDR2 is YFSETQ. The CDR3 coding sequence is TGCGCCAGCAGCTCCGGGACAGGGGCTGAAAAACTGTTTTTT. This translates into CASSSGTGAEKLFF.

V is TRBV5-8 and J is TRBJ1-4, with D uncertain. Germline V CDR1 and CDR2: SGHTS, YDEGEE. Trimming shortened V by 4 bases and J by 9 bases, and 10 bases separated the two germline ends. CDR3 length equals 12 residues. CDR3 nucleotide sequence: TGTGCCAGCAGCCGGGAGTTGAAAAAACTGTTTTTT. This translates into CASSRELKKLFF.

V gene TRBV4-3 combines with J gene TRBJ2-7, with TRBD1 as a possible D gene (5 bases). CDR1 and CDR2 (germline): LGHNA, YSLEER. Trimming left V 0 bases short and J 0 bases short, with 9 bases between. CDR3 length: 15 amino acids. The CDR3 region is CASSQEEGVSYEQYF. CDR3 coding DNA: TGCGCCAGCAGCCAAGAAGAAGGGGTCTCCTACGAGCAGTACTTC.

The chain combines TRBV15 with TRBJ2-7, with D perhaps TRBD1 (5 bases). Trimming shortened V by 0 bases and J by 0 bases, and 9 bases separated the two germline ends. The CDR3 is 15 residues long. The germline gives CDR1 LNHNV, CDR2 YYDKDF (reference sequence). CDR3 in amino acids: CATSRDYDSSYEQYF. In DNA, the CDR3 is TGTGCCACCAGCAGAGATTATGACAGCTCCTACGAGCAGTACTTC.

The DNA for the CDR3 is TGTGCCAGCAGCCCTGGACTAGCGGGAACTCGAAGGGAGACCCAGTACTTC. Its translation is CASSPGLAGTRRETQYF. This chain links TRBV7-6 with TRBJ2-5; TRBD2 matches at 12 bases. The germline V gene encodes CDR1 SGHVS and CDR2 FNYEAQ. CDR3 length equals 17 residues. J was trimmed by 5 bases and V by 5 bases; bases with no gene match: 12.

This chain connects TRBV4-2 to TRBJ1-1; tentative D call: TRBD1 (6 bases). The CDR3 has 15 residues. V was pared by 3 bases and J by 3 bases, with 14 bases between. Per the germline V gene, CDR1 is LGHNA and CDR2 is YNFKEQ. The DNA for the CDR3 is TGTGCCAGCAGCCAGCTACAGGGTCGGGACACTGAAGCTTTCTTT. The encoded protein is CASSQLQGRDTEAFF.

V is TRBV29-1 and J is TRBJ2-3, with 8 bases matching TRBD2. J lost 0 bases, V lost 2 bases, and 1 base had no gene match. The CDR3 has 14 residues. Germline values: CDR1 SQVTM, CDR2 ANQGSEA. CDR3 sequence reads: CSVEPSGSTDTQYF. The CDR3 coding sequence is TGCAGCGTTGAACCTAGCGGGAGCACAGATACGCAGTATTTT.

V and J are TRBV7-2 and TRBJ1-2; TRBD1 matches 8 bases. V lost 1 base and J lost 0; bases outside the gene matches: 4. This CDR3 region has 16 residues. CDR1 and CDR2 from the germline V gene are SGHTA and FQGNSA. The CDR3 loop reads CASSLGDRLANYGYTF. CDR3 bases: TGTGCCAGCAGCTTAGGGGACAGGCTAGCTAACTATGGCTACACCTTC.

V gene TRBV6-6 combines with J gene TRBJ2-7, with D unclear. The CDR3 consists of 13 residues. V was clipped by 4 bases and J by 2 bases, with 9 bases between them. Germline CDR1 and CDR2: MNHNY and SVGAGI (reference sequence). DNA for the CDR3: TGTGCCAGCAGTTTTGGGGATCCCTACGAGCAGTACTTC. Residues: CASSFGDPYEQYF.

Comments on this clone: Other DNA sequences of this sample code for an identical CDR3. CDR3 DNA: TGCGCCAGCAGCCTTGGACTGTACAATGAGCAGTTCTTC. It is translated as CASSLGLYNEQFF. The rearrangement joins TRBV5-1 to TRBJ2-1; TRBD2 might be the D (5 bases). CDR1 is SGHRS, CDR2 YFSETQ, per germline. The CDR3 has 13 amino acids. V was clipped by 4 bases and J by 4 bases, with 9 bases between them.

This clone was detected ten times or more. V and J are TRBV6-1 and TRBJ2-7; D unresolved. Germline-derived CDR1 and CDR2 are MNHNS and SASEGT. The CDR3 covers 11 residues. The CDR3 loop reads CAVGLSYEQYF. CDR3 nucleotides: TGTGCTGTTGGGCTTTCCTACGAGCAGTACTTC.

This rearrangement joins TRBV27 to TRBJ2-3; D possibly uses TRBD1 or TRBD2 (6 bases each). V lost 7 bases and J lost 1, with 18 bases in between. Germline lookup yields CDR1 MNHEY and CDR2 SMNVEV (reference sequence). The CDR3 runs 16 residues. As DNA, the CDR3 is TGTGCCAGCAAAAAGTGGGGGGCTCGGGGCACAGATACGCAGTATTTT. Translated, it gives CASKKWGARGTDTQYF.

The chain employs TRBV29-1 and TRBJ2-5; 8 bases align to TRBD1. This CDR3 comprises 15 residues. The V segment lost 7 bases and the J segment 2 bases; nucleotides outside the gene matches: 12. Germline V gene sequence: CDR1 SQVTM, CDR2 ANQGSEA. CDR3: CSASSPGGSQETQYF. Written as DNA, the CDR3 is TGCAGCGCCTCGAGTCCAGGGGGCTCTCAAGAGACCCAGTACTTC. Combining the CDR3 with reference TRBV29-1 and TRBJ2-5 gives the whole variable domain SAVISQKPSRDICQRGTSLTIQCQVDSQVTMMFWYRQQPGQSLTLIATANQGSEATYESGFVIDKFPISRPNLTFSTLTVSNMSPEDSSIYLCSASSPGGSQETQYFGPGTRLLVL.